This T cell receptor (beta chain) was captured in a study of graft-versus-host responses after intestinal transplantation. In the study overall: Transplant types were multivisceral, liver-intestinal, or isolated intestinal.

Study-level results: GvH clones surfaced in recipient marrow, some emerging earlier in ileum or blood. Individuals who had graft-donor T cell macrochimerism had allografts that showed high graft-versus-host to host-versus-graft clonal ratios.

Profiled with immunoSEQ multiplex PCR; TCRdb holds only in-frame clones, not every one. This sample yields 80,000 to 85,000 clones, of which 91% are seen a single time; approximately 0.1% belongs to the top ten. In the case of this clone: Its antigen remains unidentified.

Germline CDR1 and CDR2: MNHEY and SMNVEV (reference sequence). The CDR3 is 14 amino acids. Trimming removed 6 bases at V and 7 bases at J, with 16 bases between. This chain joins TRBV27 and TRBJ1-5; D is perhaps TRBD1 (5 bases). The clonotype comes from a human donor who received an intestinal transplant. This specimen consisted of unstimulated CD4+ T cells sorted from spleen or lymph node cells, obtained before intestinal transplant. CDR3 sequence (DNA): TGTGCCAGCAGGGTGGGCAGGGAGGGCCAGCCCCAGCATTTT. This encodes CASRVGREGQPQHF.